A selection of T cell receptor beta chains follows, all from one sample in a study of identical twins. TCRdb redid the calling of the 5' RACE reads with MiXCR, one entry per CDR3 protein. Of some 1,700,000 distinct CDR3 sequences in the sample, around 29% were seen once. The sequenced sample was cord blood. The source is a newborn girl in good health. Each CDR3 is given with its conserved first and last residue. The D gene is left open where the match is weak. Rows give clone size only sometimes, using once, few, many, or a class for an expanded clone.

TRBJ2-7 - TRBV20-1 few TGCAGTGCTCGACAGCGACCCTACGAGCAGTACTTC CSARQRPYEQYF
TRBJ2-7 - TRBV25-1 many TGTGCCAGCAGTGGAGAGTCCTACGAGCAGTACTTC CASSGESYEQYF
TRBJ1-4 TRBD1 TRBV5-1 - TGCGCCAGCAGCTTGGGGGACAGAGTGACCGAAAAACTGTTTTTT CASSLGDRVTEKLFF
TRBJ2-2 TRBD2 TRBV20-1 - TGCAGTGTATGGGACTATCCGAACACCGGGGAGCTGTTTTTT CSVWDYPNTGELFF
TRBJ1-2 TRBD1 TRBV6-6 - TGTGCCAGCGAGTTGGGAGGGACAGGGGCTTATGGCTACACCTTC CASELGGTGAYGYTF
TRBJ1-6 - TRBV7-9 - TGTGCCAGCAGCTTAGGACAGAACTATAATTCACCCCTCCACTTT CASSLGQNYNSPLHF
TRBJ2-6 - TRBV10-3 - TGTGCCATCAGGGAGGCTGGGGCCAACGTCCTGACTTTC CAIREAGANVLTF
TRBJ2-6 TRBD1 TRBV4-2 few TGTGCCAGCAGCCAAGACGACAGGGGTTACTCTGGGGCCAACGTCCTGACTTTC CASSQDDRGYSGANVLTF
TRBJ2-7 - TRBV10-3 - TGTGCCATCAGTGAGTCGAGGGGGGTCGAGCAGTACTTC CAISESRGVEQYF
TRBJ2-3 TRBD2 TRBV5-4 - TGTGCCAGCAGCTTAGGCGGGGGGCTTGGAAGCACAGATACGCAGTATTTT CASSLGGGLGSTDTQYF
TRBJ2-5 - TRBV20-1 - TGCAGCTTAACCGAAGGCCTACCTCTCCCCGGGGAGACCCAGTACTTC CSLTEGLPLPGETQYF
TRBJ1-1 - TRBV7-9 - TGTGCCTCGTTACCGCGGGGCTACACTGAAGCTTTCTTT CASLPRGYTEAFF
TRBJ1-6 - TRBV20-1 few TGCAGTGCTAGAGTCGGGGATGGCAATTCACCCCTCCACTTT CSARVGDGNSPLHF
TRBJ1-1 - TRBV10-3 - TGTGCCATCGGGGCGAACCCGAACACTGAAGCTTTCTTT CAIGANPNTEAFF
TRBJ2-5 - TRBV18 - TGTGCCAGCTCACCACCGGAGGCGTGGGAGACCCAGTACTTC CASSPPEAWETQYF
TRBJ2-7 TRBD1 TRBV20-1 - TGCAGTGCACTTCCGGGACAGAACTACGAGCAGTACTTC CSALPGQNYEQYF
TRBJ1-2 TRBD1 TRBV29-1 few TGCAGCGTTTTGTTTTCGACAGGGGGGGGCTATGGCTACACCTTC CSVLFSTGGGYGYTF
TRBJ1-4 TRBD1 TRBV29-1 - TGCAGCGTCCTCGATCCCGGACAGGGCCTTAATGAAAAACTGTTTTTT CSVLDPGQGLNEKLFF
TRBJ2-1 - TRBV2 - TGTGCCAGCACTCTATCTTTTAAGACGGGCGCGAACAATGAGCAGTTCTTC CASTLSFKTGANNEQFF
TRBJ2-7 - TRBV4-1 - TGCGCCAGCAGCTCCAAATATTCCATACCGCAGGGGAACTACGAGCAGTACTTC CASSSKYSIPQGNYEQYF
TRBJ2-5 - TRBV7-9 - TGTGCCAGCAGCCCCAACTCCTGGGAGACCCAGTACTTC CASSPNSWETQYF
TRBJ1-2 TRBD1 TRBV10-3 few TGTGCCATCAGTGAGCGCCAACAGGGGAAATTTGGCTACACCTTC CAISERQQGKFGYTF
TRBJ1-4 - TRBV4-1 - TGCGCCAGCAGCCAAAGTCAGGGAAGGGTCACTAATGAAAAACTGTTTTTT CASSQSQGRVTNEKLFF
TRBJ2-1 - TRBV2 few TGTGCCAGCATTGGGACAGAGCAGTTCTTC CASIGTEQFF
TRBJ2-1 TRBD2 TRBV7-2 - TGTGCCAGCAGCTCATCGACTAGCGGGACTTACAATGAGCAGTTCTTC CASSSSTSGTYNEQFF
TRBJ2-7 - TRBV28 many TGTGCCAGCAGTTTACTACGCCTACTTACCCCCTACGAGCAGTACTTC CASSLLRLLTPYEQYF
TRBJ2-7 TRBD1 TRBV29-1 many TGCAGCGTTGAGGGACAGGGACTGGAAGAGCAGTACTTC CSVEGQGLEEQYF
TRBJ1-2 - TRBV29-1 many TGCAGCGCTCGGACAGCCTCAACCACTCACTATGGCTACACCTTC CSARTASTTHYGYTF
TRBJ1-2 - TRBV12-3/TRBV12-4 few TGTGCCAGCAGGGAGGGACATGATGGCTACACCTTC CASREGHDGYTF
TRBJ1-2 - TRBV20-1 few TGCAGTGCTCCCCCATACCTACAGGCGGTAAATGGCTACACCTTC CSAPPYLQAVNGYTF
TRBJ2-2 - TRBV5-1 few TGCGCCAGCAGCTTGCGGGCACAGGGGACTAAGAACACCGGGGAGCTGTTTTTT CASSLRAQGTKNTGELFF
TRBJ2-7 - TRBV6-5 few TGTGCCAGCAGACCCAGGGGAGGGTCCTACGAGCAGTACTTC CASRPRGGSYEQYF
TRBJ2-3 - TRBV5-1 few TGCGCCAGCAGCGACCGGACTCCCCGCACAGATACGCAGTATTTT CASSDRTPRTDTQYF
TRBJ2-7 TRBD2 TRBV6-5 - TGTGCCAGCAGTTACTCGAGACTAGCGGGTAACTCCTACGAGCAGTACTTC CASSYSRLAGNSYEQYF
TRBJ1-5 TRBD1 TRBV20-1 few TGCAGTGCCAGGCACGACGGGACAGGGGCCAATCAGCCCCAGCATTTT CSARHDGTGANQPQHF
TRBJ2-1 TRBD1 TRBV3-1 few TGTGCCAGCAGCCAAAGGCGGGACAGGGAATACAATGAGCAGTTCTTC CASSQRRDREYNEQFF
TRBJ2-7 - TRBV12-3/TRBV12-4 - TGTGCCAGCAGTTCGCGGGAACCCTACGAGCAGTACTTC CASSSREPYEQYF
TRBJ2-7 TRBD2 TRBV4-1 - TGCGCCAGCAGCCCATTAGCGGGAGGTATATCCTACGAGCAGTACTTC CASSPLAGGISYEQYF
TRBJ1-5 - TRBV2 - TGTGCCAGCAATCTCGACAGGAGCAATCAGCCCCAGCATTTT CASNLDRSNQPQHF
TRBJ2-2 TRBD2 TRBV2 - TGTGCCAGCATCCCTAGCGGGAACACCGGGGAGCTGTTTTTT CASIPSGNTGELFF
TRBJ2-2 TRBD2 TRBV20-1 - TGCAGTGCTCCTTTAGCGGGAGATAAGGCCGGGGAGCTGTTTTTT CSAPLAGDKAGELFF